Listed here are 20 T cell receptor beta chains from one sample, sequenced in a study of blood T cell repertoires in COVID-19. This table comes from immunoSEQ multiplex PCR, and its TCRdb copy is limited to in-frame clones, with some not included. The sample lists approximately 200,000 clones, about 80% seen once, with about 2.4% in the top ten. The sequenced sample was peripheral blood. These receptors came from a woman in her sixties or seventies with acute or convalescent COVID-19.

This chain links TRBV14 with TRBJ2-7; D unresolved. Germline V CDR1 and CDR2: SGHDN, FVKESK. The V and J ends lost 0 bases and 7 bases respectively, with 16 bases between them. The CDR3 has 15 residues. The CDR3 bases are TGTGCCAGCAGCCAAGATAGTACCGCCTTTTGGGAGCAGTACTTC. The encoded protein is CASSQDSTAFWEQYF.

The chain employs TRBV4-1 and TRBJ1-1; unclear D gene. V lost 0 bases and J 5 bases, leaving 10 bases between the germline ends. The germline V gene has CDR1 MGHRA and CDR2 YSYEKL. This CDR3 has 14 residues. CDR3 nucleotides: TGCGCCAGCAGCCAAGATTTGCGAGGAACTGAAGCTTTCTTT. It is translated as CASSQDLRGTEAFF.

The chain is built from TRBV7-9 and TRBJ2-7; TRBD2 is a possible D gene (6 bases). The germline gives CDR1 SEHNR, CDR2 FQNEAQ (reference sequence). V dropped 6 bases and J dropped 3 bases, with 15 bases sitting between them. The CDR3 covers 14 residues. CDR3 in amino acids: CASRGGELVYEQYF. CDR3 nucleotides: TGTGCCAGCAGGGGCGGGGAATTGGTCTACGAGCAGTACTTC. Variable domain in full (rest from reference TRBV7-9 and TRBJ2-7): DTGVSQNPRHKITKRGQNVTFRCDPISEHNRLYWYRQTLGQGPEFLTYFQNEAQLEKSRLLSDRFSAERPKGSFSTLEIQRTEQGDSAMYLCASRGGELVYEQYFGPGTRLTVT.

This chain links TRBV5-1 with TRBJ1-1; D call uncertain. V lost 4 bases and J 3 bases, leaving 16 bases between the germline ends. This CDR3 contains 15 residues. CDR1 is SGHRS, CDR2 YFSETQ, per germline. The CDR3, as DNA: TGCGCCAGCAGCCGGGAGTTCGTCCCGGACACTGAAGCTTTCTTT. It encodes CASSREFVPDTEAFF.

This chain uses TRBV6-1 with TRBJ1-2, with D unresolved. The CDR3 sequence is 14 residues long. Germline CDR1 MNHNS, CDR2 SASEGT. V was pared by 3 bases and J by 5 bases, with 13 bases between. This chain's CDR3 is CASSERGFAYGYTF. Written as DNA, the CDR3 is TGTGCCAGCAGTGAGAGAGGATTCGCTTATGGCTACACCTTC.

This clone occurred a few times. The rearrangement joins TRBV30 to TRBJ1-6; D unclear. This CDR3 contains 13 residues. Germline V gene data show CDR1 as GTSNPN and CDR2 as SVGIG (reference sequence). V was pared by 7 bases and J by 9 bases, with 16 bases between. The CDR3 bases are TGTGCCTACTCAGGAGGGTTGGGTTCACCCCTCCACTTT. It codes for CAYSGGLGSPLHF.

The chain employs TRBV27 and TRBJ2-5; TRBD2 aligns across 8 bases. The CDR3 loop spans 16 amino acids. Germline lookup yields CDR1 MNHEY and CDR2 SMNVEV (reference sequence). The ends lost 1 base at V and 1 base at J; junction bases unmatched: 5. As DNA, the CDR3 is TGTGCCAGCAGTTTATACCCAGCGGGGGCCCAAGAGACCCAGTACTTC. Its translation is CASSLYPAGAQETQYF.

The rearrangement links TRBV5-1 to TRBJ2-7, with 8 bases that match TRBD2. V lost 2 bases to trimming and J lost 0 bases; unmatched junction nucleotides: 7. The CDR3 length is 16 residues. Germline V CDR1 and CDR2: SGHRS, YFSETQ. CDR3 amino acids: CASSFWVAGSSYEQYF. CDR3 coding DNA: TGCGCCAGCAGCTTTTGGGTAGCGGGGAGCTCCTACGAGCAGTACTTC.

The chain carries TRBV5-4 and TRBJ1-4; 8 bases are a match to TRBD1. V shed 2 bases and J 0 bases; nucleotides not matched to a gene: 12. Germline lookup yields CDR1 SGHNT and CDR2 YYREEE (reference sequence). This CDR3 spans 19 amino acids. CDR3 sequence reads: CASSFWPQGAVPTNEKLFF. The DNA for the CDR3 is TGTGCCAGCAGCTTCTGGCCCCAGGGGGCAGTTCCAACTAATGAAAAACTGTTTTTT.

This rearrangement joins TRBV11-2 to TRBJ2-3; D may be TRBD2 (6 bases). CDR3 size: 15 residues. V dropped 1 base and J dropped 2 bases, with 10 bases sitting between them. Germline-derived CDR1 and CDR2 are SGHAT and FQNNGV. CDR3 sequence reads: CASSLGTRDTDTQYF. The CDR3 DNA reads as TGTGCCAGCAGCTTAGGGACGCGGGACACAGATACGCAGTATTTT. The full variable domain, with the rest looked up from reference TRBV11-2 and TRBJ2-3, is EAGVAQSPRYKIIEKRQSVAFWCNPISGHATLYWYQQILGQGPKLLIQFQNNGVVDDSQLPKDRFSAERLKGVDSTLKIQPAKLEDSAVYLCASSLGTRDTDTQYFGPGTRLTVL.

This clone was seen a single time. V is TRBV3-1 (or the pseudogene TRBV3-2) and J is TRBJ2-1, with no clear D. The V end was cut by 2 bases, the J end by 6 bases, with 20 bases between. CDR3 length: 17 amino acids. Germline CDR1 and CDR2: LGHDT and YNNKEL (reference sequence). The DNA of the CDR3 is TGTGCCAGCAGCCAATCTTGGTCGGAGAGGCGGTCCAATGAGCAGTTCTTC. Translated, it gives CASSQSWSERRSNEQFF.

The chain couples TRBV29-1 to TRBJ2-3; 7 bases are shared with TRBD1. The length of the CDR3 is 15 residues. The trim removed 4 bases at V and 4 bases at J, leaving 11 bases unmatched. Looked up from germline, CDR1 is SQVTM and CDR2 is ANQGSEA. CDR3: CSVVPGQFSADTQYF. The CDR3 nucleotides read TGCAGCGTTGTACCGGGACAGTTTTCCGCAGATACGCAGTATTTT.

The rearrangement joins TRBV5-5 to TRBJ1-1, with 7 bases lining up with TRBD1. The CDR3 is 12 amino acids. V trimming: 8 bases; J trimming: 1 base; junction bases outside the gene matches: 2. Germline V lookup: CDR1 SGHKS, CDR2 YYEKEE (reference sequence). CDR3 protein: CARTGWNTEAFF. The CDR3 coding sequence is TGTGCCAGGACAGGGTGGAACACTGAAGCTTTCTTT.

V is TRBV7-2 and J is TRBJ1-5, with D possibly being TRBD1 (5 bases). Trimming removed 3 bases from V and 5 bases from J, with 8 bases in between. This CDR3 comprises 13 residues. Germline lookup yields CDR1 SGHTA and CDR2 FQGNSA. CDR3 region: CASSFGRDQPQHF. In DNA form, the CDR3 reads TGTGCCAGCAGCTTTGGCAGGGATCAGCCCCAGCATTTT.

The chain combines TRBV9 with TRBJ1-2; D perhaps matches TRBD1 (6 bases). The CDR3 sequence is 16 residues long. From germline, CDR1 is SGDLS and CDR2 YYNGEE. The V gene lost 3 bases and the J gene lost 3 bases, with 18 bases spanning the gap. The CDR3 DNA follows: TGTGCCAGCAGCGGAGCAAAAAACAGGGTGGACTATGGCTACACCTTC. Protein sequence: CASSGAKNRVDYGYTF.

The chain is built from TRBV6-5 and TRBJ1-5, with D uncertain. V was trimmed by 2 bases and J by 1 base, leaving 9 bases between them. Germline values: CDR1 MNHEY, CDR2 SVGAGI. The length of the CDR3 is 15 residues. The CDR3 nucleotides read TGTGCCAGCAGTTACCTGAGAGCGAGCAATCAGCCCCAGCATTTT. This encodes CASSYLRASNQPQHF.

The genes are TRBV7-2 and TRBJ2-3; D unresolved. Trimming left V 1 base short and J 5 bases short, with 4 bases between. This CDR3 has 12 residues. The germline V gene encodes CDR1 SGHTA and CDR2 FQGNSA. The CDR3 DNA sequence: TGTGCCAGCAGCTTAGTTAGAGATACGCAGTATTTT. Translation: CASSLVRDTQYF. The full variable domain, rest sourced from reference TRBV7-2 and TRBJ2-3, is GAGVSQSPSNKVTEKGKDVELRCDPISGHTALYWYRQSLGQGLEFLIYFQGNSAPDKSGLPSDRFSAERTGGSVSTLTIQRTQQEDSAVYLCASSLVRDTQYFGPGTRLTVL.

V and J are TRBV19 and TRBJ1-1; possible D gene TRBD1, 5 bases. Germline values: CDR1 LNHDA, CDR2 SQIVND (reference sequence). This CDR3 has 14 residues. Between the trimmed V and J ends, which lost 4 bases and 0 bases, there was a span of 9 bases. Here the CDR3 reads CASSTLTVNTEAFF. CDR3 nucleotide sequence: TGTGCCAGTAGTACTCTGACAGTGAACACTGAAGCTTTCTTT.

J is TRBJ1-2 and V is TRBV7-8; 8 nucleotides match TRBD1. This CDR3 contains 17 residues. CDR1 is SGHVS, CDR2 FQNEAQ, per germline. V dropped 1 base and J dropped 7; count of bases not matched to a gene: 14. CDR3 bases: TGTGCCAGCAGCTTAGATGCCGGACAGGGCCGAGGTAGTGGCTACACCTTC. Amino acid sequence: CASSLDAGQGRGSGYTF.

This CDR3 reads CSVASGGGDTQYF. CDR3 coding DNA: TGCAGCGTTGCTAGCGGGGGAGGAGATACGCAGTATTTT. The gene calls are TRBV29-1 and TRBJ2-3, with 10 bases matching TRBD2. J gave up 5 bases and V 4 bases, and 3 bases lay outside the gene matches. The CDR3 spans 13 residues. Per germline, CDR1 SQVTM and CDR2 ANQGSEA.